This TCR beta chain emerged from a study of control samples from healthy donors and cancer patients. Sequencing used immunoSEQ multiplex PCR; TCRdb keeps in-frame clones, though not all of them. The repertoire holds about 120,000 clones, with approximately 92% as singletons. From germline, CDR1 is SGDLS and CDR2 YYNGEE. V shed 2 bases and J 2 bases; nucleotides not matched to a gene: 5. There are 15 residues in the CDR3. The genes are TRBV9 and TRBJ2-3; 7 bases match TRBD2. The source is a man older than 75 with head and neck cancer. The sequencing sample was made of PBMCs. The CDR3: CASSVSSGPTDTQYF. The DNA for the CDR3 is TGTGCCAGCAGCGTTTCTAGCGGCCCCACAGATACGCAGTATTTT.